This T cell receptor beta chain was identified in a study of spatial heterogeneity in lung cancer. As to time point: sample taken at primary tumor resection. This clonotype is medium-sized in the sample. TCRdb itself ran the 5' RACE reads through MiXCR, one entry per CDR3 protein. The sample lists 2,500 to 3,000 distinct CDR3 sequences, about 18% occurring once. After removal of 6 bases from V and 2 bases from J, the junction contained 7 bases not matched to a gene. The CDR3 extends over 16 amino acids. Germline V gives CDR1 LNHDA, CDR2 SQIVND (reference sequence). The gene calls are TRBV19 and TRBJ2-1; TRBD1 aligns across 10 bases. Source: normal lung tissue next to the tumor, taken at surgery. The TCR sequence derives from a female donor with early-stage non-small cell lung cancer. CDR3 sequence reads: CASRKGGTGAYNEQFF. The CDR3 coding sequence is TGTGCCAGTAGGAAGGGGGGGACAGGGGCCTACAATGAGCAGTTCTTC.